A single sample is the source of the 32 T cell receptor beta chains below, sequenced in a study of blood T cell repertoires in COVID-19. The table came from immunoSEQ multiplex PCR; TCRdb's copy has only in-frame clones and leaves some out. This table holds roughly 180,000 clones, 65% to 85% found once. The sequenced material came from peripheral blood. These receptors came from a woman aged 40 to 50 with COVID-19, enrolled during active disease.

The rearrangement joins TRBV28 to TRBJ1-1; 8 nucleotides agree with TRBD1. V trimming: 6 bases; J trimming: 0 bases; junction bases outside the gene matches: 3. CDR1 and CDR2 (germline): MDHEN, SYDVKM. The CDR3 spans 14 residues. The CDR3 sequence is CASRSQGVNTEAFF. In DNA form, the CDR3 reads TGTGCCAGCAGGTCACAGGGGGTGAACACTGAAGCTTTCTTT.

Here the CDR3 reads CASRAATGDNEQFF. The CDR3 DNA reads as TGTGCCAGCAGGGCCGCGACAGGAGACAATGAGCAGTTCTTC. This sequence joins TRBV6-5 and TRBJ2-1; possibly TRBD1 for D (6 bases). The CDR3 runs 14 residues. Deletions cut 6 bases from V and 5 bases from J, with 14 bases between. The germline CDR1 and CDR2 sequences are MNHEY and SVGAGI.

The chain employs TRBV19 and TRBJ1-2; D perhaps matches TRBD1 (6 bases). The CDR3 totals 13 residues. The germline V gene has CDR1 LNHDA and CDR2 SQIVND (reference sequence). V was clipped by 2 bases and J by 2 bases, with 6 bases between them. Here the CDR3 DNA reads TGTGCCAGTAGTATAACAGGGAACTATGGCTACACCTTC. Amino acid sequence: CASSITGNYGYTF.

The J gene is TRBJ1-5, the V gene TRBV7-9; D is unresolved. The germline CDR1 and CDR2 sequences are SEHNR and FQNEAQ (reference sequence). The CDR3 sequence is 15 residues long. Trimming left V 3 bases short and J 0 bases short, with 9 bases between. The CDR3, as DNA: TGTGCCAGCAGCTTCTCCACAACTAGCAATCAGCCCCAGCATTTT. It specifies CASSFSTTSNQPQHF.

The V call is TRBV27, the J call TRBJ1-4, with D unclear. The germline V and J ends were trimmed by 6 bases and 5 bases, with 13 bases remaining between them. The germline gives CDR1 MNHEY, CDR2 SMNVEV (reference sequence). This CDR3 contains 14 residues. The CDR3 DNA reads TGTGCCAGCAGGAGACACGACCCCAATGAAAAACTGTTTTTT. Its translation: CASRRHDPNEKLFF.

This chain joins TRBV19 and TRBJ2-7, with 9 bases identical to TRBD1. The CDR3 loop spans 16 amino acids. Germline CDR1 and CDR2: LNHDA and SQIVND (reference sequence). Trimming took 2 bases from V and 5 from J; bases not matched to a gene: 10. CDR3 nucleotide sequence: TGTGCCAGTAGTATAACCCCGGGACAGGGAGGGCACGAGCAGTACTTC. It is translated as CASSITPGQGGHEQYF.

V is TRBV21-1 and J is TRBJ2-2; the DNA was not used to check the table's D call, TRBD2. TRBV21-1 is termed a pseudogene. The CDR3 consists of 21 residues. The CDR3 reads CASSKVPSANGQRVVTGELFF. The CDR3 nucleotides read TGTGCCAGCAGCAAAGTCCCATCAGCCAATGGGCAGAGGGTAGTCACCGGGGAGCTGTTTTTT.

This clone was seen just once. This rearrangement joins TRBV15 to TRBJ1-5; TRBD1 is a possible D gene (5 bases). This CDR3 is 15 amino acids long. The V gene's germline CDR1 is LNHNV and CDR2 YYDKDF (reference sequence). V was cut by 0 bases and J by 9 bases, with 15 bases left in between. The CDR3 DNA reads TGTGCCACCAGCAGAGATCGATCGGGGGGAGGGCCCCAGCATTTT. Translating gives CATSRDRSGGGPQHF. The whole variable domain, filled in from reference TRBV15 and TRBJ1-5, reads DAMVIQNPRYQVTQFGKPVTLSCSQTLNHNVMYWYQQKSSQAPKLLFHYYDKDFNNEADTPDNFQSRRPNTSFCFLDIRSPGLGDTAMYLCATSRDRSGGGPQHFGDGTRLSIL.

The chain links TRBV19 to TRBJ2-5; D remains ambiguous. CDR1 is LNHDA and CDR2 is SQIVND in the germline V gene (reference sequence). The CDR3 spans 17 residues. The V end was cut by 4 bases, the J end by 5 bases, with 23 bases between. The CDR3 bases are TGTGCCAGTAGTACCCTCGACGGAAGGCTCTCGAGGGAGACCCAGTACTTC. It translates to CASSTLDGRLSRETQYF.

The chain recombines TRBV7-9 with TRBJ1-2; D might be TRBD1 (6 bases). The CDR3 sequence is 15 residues long. V dropped 5 bases and J dropped 0 bases, with 13 bases sitting between them. The V gene's germline CDR1 is SEHNR and CDR2 FQNEAQ (reference sequence). The CDR3 protein is CASSKAGQPNYGYTF. In DNA, the CDR3 is TGTGCCAGCAGCAAAGCCGGACAGCCTAACTATGGCTACACCTTC.

J is TRBJ2-7 and V is TRBV5-4, with TRBD2 identical over 10 bases. V shed 5 bases and J 6 bases; nucleotides not matched to a gene: 5. The germline gives CDR1 SGHNT, CDR2 YYREEE (reference sequence). The CDR3 contains 13 residues. The CDR3 region is CASRSSGRGEQYF. CDR3 bases: TGTGCCAGCAGGTCGAGCGGGAGGGGCGAGCAGTACTTC.

This clone appeared once. The same CDR3 also results from other DNA sequences found in this sample. The DNA for the CDR3 is TGTGCCAGCAGTCAGGGGACTGAAGCTTTCTTT. This gives the protein CASSQGTEAFF. The rearrangement joins TRBV6-5 to TRBJ1-1, with D possibly TRBD1 on 6 matching bases. Germline loops: CDR1 MNHEY, CDR2 SVGAGI. V was trimmed by 5 bases and J by 5 bases, leaving 6 bases between them. CDR3 length equals 11 residues.

A few counts support this clone. This chain links TRBV4-2 with TRBJ1-3; D ambiguous. V shed 0 bases and J shed 2 bases, with 11 bases lying between them. This CDR3 is 16 amino acids long. Germline V gives CDR1 LGHNA, CDR2 YNFKEQ. Written as DNA, the CDR3 is TGTGCCAGCAGCCAAGATATATCGGGGACTGGAAACACCATATATTTT. It specifies CASSQDISGTGNTIYF.

The chain links TRBV18 to TRBJ1-2; 7 bases are a match to TRBD1. With 4 bases clipped from V and 7 bases from J, the junction kept 12 bases outside the gene matches. The CDR3 covers 15 residues. Germline assignment: CDR1 KGHSH and CDR2 LQKENI. The CDR3 is CASSLPGGGVSGYTF. In DNA, the CDR3 is TGTGCCAGCTCACTCCCGGGAGGGGGCGTGAGTGGCTACACCTTC.

This chain links TRBV12-3 or TRBV12-4 with TRBJ1-1; D remains ambiguous. V dropped 3 bases and J dropped 10 bases, with 12 bases sitting between them. The CDR3 extends over 12 amino acids. CDR3 sequence reads: CASSLSPLPAFF. For the CDR3, the DNA is TGTGCCAGCAGTTTGAGTCCCCTCCCAGCTTTCTTT.

This clone was detected only a few times. The chain joins TRBV3-1 (or the pseudogene TRBV3-2) to TRBJ1-2; possible D gene TRBD1, 6 bases. The CDR3 is 17 amino acids. Germline CDR1 reads LGHDT; CDR2 reads YNNKEL (reference sequence). The ends were cut back, 2 bases at V and 0 bases at J, with 16 bases in the middle. CDR3 bases: TGTGCCAGCAGCCAATTTCTGGGGGCCGTAGCTAACTATGGCTACACCTTC. It encodes CASSQFLGAVANYGYTF.

The CDR3 is CSVAGFDEQFF. The CDR3 region has the DNA TGCAGCGTTGCGGGTTTTGATGAGCAGTTCTTC. The chain combines TRBV29-1 with TRBJ2-1, with D unclear. Deletions cut 4 bases from V and 8 bases from J, with 9 bases between. The germline CDR1 and CDR2 sequences are SQVTM and ANQGSEA. The CDR3 consists of 11 residues.

This sequence joins TRBV28 and TRBJ1-4; the D gene is possibly TRBD1 (5 bases). The V and J ends lost 2 bases and 4 bases respectively, with 8 bases between them. The CDR3 runs 14 residues. Germline V gives CDR1 MDHEN, CDR2 SYDVKM. The CDR3 spells CASSLGAFNEKLFF. DNA for the CDR3: TGTGCCAGCAGTTTAGGGGCCTTTAATGAAAAACTGTTTTTT.

The chain links TRBV7-9 to TRBJ2-1; 12 nucleotides line up with TRBD2. The trim removed 5 bases at V and 5 bases at J, leaving 4 bases unmatched. The CDR3 is made up of 15 amino acids. Germline CDR1 SEHNR, CDR2 FQNEAQ (reference sequence). CDR3 nucleotides: TGTGCCAGCAGCCCTAGCGGGAGGGCAAACAATGAGCAGTTCTTC. Translated, it gives CASSPSGRANNEQFF.

This clone was found once. The rearrangement uses TRBV19 and TRBJ1-3; no firm D call. CDR3 length: 12 amino acids. CDR1 and CDR2 from the germline V gene are LNHDA and SQIVND (reference sequence). V lost 4 bases, J lost 2 bases, and 3 bases lay in between. In nucleotides, the CDR3 is TGTGCCAGTAGTAACACTGGAAACACCATATATTTT. It encodes CASSNTGNTIYF.

The chain links TRBV18 to TRBJ1-4; D is possibly TRBD1 (5 bases). Trimming left V 5 bases short and J 8 bases short, with 12 bases between. The CDR3 contains 13 residues. Germline V lookup: CDR1 KGHSH, CDR2 LQKENI. CDR3 sequence: CASSFQGWEKLFF. In DNA form, the CDR3 reads TGTGCCAGCTCATTCCAGGGATGGGAAAAACTGTTTTTT.

V usage is TRBV18 and J usage is TRBJ2-2; 10 nucleotides match TRBD2. The CDR3 extends over 16 amino acids. V trimming: 5 bases; J trimming: 0 bases; junction bases outside the gene matches: 3. Germline values: CDR1 KGHSH, CDR2 LQKENI. The CDR3 nucleotides are TGTGCCAGCTCAAGGACTAGCGGTTCGAACACCGGGGAGCTGTTTTTT. Its translation: CASSRTSGSNTGELFF.

V usage is TRBV4-1 and J usage is TRBJ1-2; 7 bases match TRBD1. Looked up from germline, CDR1 is MGHRA and CDR2 is YSYEKL. V dropped 3 bases and J dropped 3; count of bases not matched to a gene: 7. The CDR3 totals 15 residues. In DNA form, the CDR3 reads TGCGCCAGCAGCCAGCGGACAGGTGGGGACTATGGCTACACCTTC. It specifies CASSQRTGGDYGYTF.

The rearrangement uses TRBV5-4 and TRBJ2-1, with 8 bases fitting TRBD1. This CDR3 has 15 amino acids. Germline assignment: CDR1 SGHNT and CDR2 YYREEE (reference sequence). The ends lost 4 bases at V and 0 bases at J; junction bases unmatched: 3. This CDR3 is CASSLDRVSYNEQFF. CDR3 nucleotide sequence: TGTGCCAGCAGCCTGGACAGGGTCTCCTACAATGAGCAGTTCTTC.

This clone showed up just a few times. This sequence joins TRBV10-3 and TRBJ1-3; no clear D. Trimming cost V 2 bases and J 3 bases, with 5 bases left between them. The CDR3 runs to 13 residues. Germline CDR1 and CDR2: ENHRY and SYGVKD. CDR3 DNA: TGTGCCATCAGTGAGGCGGGTGGAAACACCATATATTTT. Its translation is CAISEAGGNTIYF.

This chain links TRBV29-1 with TRBJ2-2; 8 bases are a match to TRBD2. The CDR3 length is 15 residues. Germline CDR1 and CDR2: SQVTM and ANQGSEA. V shed 5 bases and J 3 bases; nucleotides not matched to a gene: 8. CDR3 bases: TGCAGCGTTTGGCGGGGGGCGAGGGACACCGGGGAGCTGTTTTTT. The encoded protein is CSVWRGARDTGELFF.

The chain couples TRBV3-1 (or the pseudogene TRBV3-2) to TRBJ2-7; no reliable D call. The CDR3 length is 11 residues. Trimming shortened V by 7 bases and J by 2 bases, and 6 bases separated the two germline ends. The germline gives CDR1 LGHDT, CDR2 YNNKEL (reference sequence). This chain's CDR3 is CASTSPYEQYF. The CDR3 region has the DNA TGTGCCAGCACCTCCCCCTACGAGCAGTACTTC.

CDR3 coding DNA: TGTGCCAGCAGTGGGGACAGCTCGAACTATGGCTACACCTTC. Translated: CASSGDSSNYGYTF. V gene TRBV25-1 combines with J gene TRBJ1-2; 7 nucleotides match TRBD1. The CDR3 extends over 14 amino acids. The germline gives CDR1 MGHDK, CDR2 SYGVNS. V lost 4 bases and J lost 2; bases outside the gene matches: 4.

This clone was observed at least ten times. J is TRBJ1-1 and V is TRBV15; no firm D call. V gave up 1 base and J gave up 1 base, with 10 bases separating them. Germline lookup yields CDR1 LNHNV and CDR2 YYDKDF (reference sequence). The length of the CDR3 is 15 residues. The CDR3 DNA is TGTGCCACCAGCAGAGCTCCAGGTACGAACACTGAAGCTTTCTTT. Protein product: CATSRAPGTNTEAFF.

This clone was counted once. This chain connects TRBV2 to TRBJ1-1, with 12 bases fitting TRBD1. CDR3 length: 17 residues. The trim removed 2 bases at V and 3 bases at J, leaving 7 bases unmatched. Germline assignment: CDR1 SNHLY and CDR2 FYNNEI. Written as DNA, the CDR3 is TGTGCCAGCAGTGAACCGGGACAGGGGGCAATGGACACTGAAGCTTTCTTT. This encodes CASSEPGQGAMDTEAFF.

This rearrangement joins TRBV5-4 to TRBJ1-1; 8 bases are shared with TRBD1. The CDR3 has 15 amino acids. Looked up from germline, CDR1 is SGHNT and CDR2 is YYREEE (reference sequence). Trimming cost V 4 bases and J 5 bases; bases outside gene matches: 10. CDR3 residues: CASSPRTGSNTEAFF. Written as DNA, the CDR3 is TGTGCCAGCAGCCCCCGGACAGGGTCCAATACTGAAGCTTTCTTT.

This clone has only one observation. The genes are TRBV10-3 and TRBJ2-7; a possible D gene is TRBD2 (7 bases). V was pared by 8 bases and J by 4 bases, with 15 bases between. The CDR3 is 13 amino acids. Germline V gives CDR1 ENHRY, CDR2 SYGVKD. DNA of the CDR3: TGTGCCATCCAGGGAAGGGGGGGGTACGAGCAGTACTTC. As protein: CAIQGRGGYEQYF.